Shown below are 3 T cell receptor beta chains from a single sample sequenced in a study of identical twins. MiXCR was run by TCRdb on the 5' RACE reads, yielding one entry per CDR3 protein. The sample lists 350,000 or so distinct CDR3 sequences, approximately 13% occurring once. This sample also appeared in a second study, on yellow fever vaccine responses in identical twins.

The sequencing input was CD8+ T cells sorted from blood. These TCRs come from a woman aged 18-29 years in good health.

The chain couples TRBV18 to TRBJ2-1, with a possible D match to TRBD1 (7 bases). The germline V gene has CDR1 KGHSH and CDR2 LQKENI. V was trimmed by 8 bases and J by 3 bases, leaving 17 bases between them. The CDR3 consists of 15 residues. The CDR3 DNA reads as TGTGCCAGCGAAATTGGGAGGACAGGCTACAATGAGCAGTTCTTC. It translates to CASEIGRTGYNEQFF. Supplemented by reference TRBV18 and TRBJ2-1, the full variable domain reads NAGVMQNPRHLVRRRGQEARLRCSPMKGHSHVYWYRQLPEEGLKFMVYLQKENIIDESGMPKERFSAEFPKEGPSILRIQQVVRGDSAAYFCASEIGRTGYNEQFFGPGTRLTVL.

This clonotype was counted between two and nine times. The chain employs TRBV6-5 and TRBJ1-1; D is unclear. V dropped 7 bases and J dropped 4 bases, with 10 bases sitting between them. Germline values: CDR1 MNHEY, CDR2 SVGAGI. This CDR3 comprises 12 residues. CDR3 residues: CASNYPGTEAFF. CDR3 nucleotide sequence: TGTGCCAGCAACTACCCAGGCACTGAAGCTTTCTTT.

This clonotype was counted between two and nine times. The chain carries TRBV12-3 or TRBV12-4 and TRBJ2-2; D remains unclear. V was trimmed by 7 bases and J by 1 base, leaving 7 bases between them. CDR3 size: 13 residues. The CDR3 sequence is CASKERNTGELFF. CDR3 coding DNA: TGTGCCAGCAAGGAGAGGAACACCGGGGAGCTGTTTTTT.